Here is one T cell receptor (beta chain) with its context. Its target is unknown. Germline CDR1 reads MNHEY; CDR2 reads SMNVEV (reference sequence). Trimming left V 1 base short and J 5 bases short, with 9 bases between. The CDR3 contains 14 residues. This specimen belongs to a study of cytomegalovirus exposure and HLA in healthy donors. Vbeta (60) and Jbeta (13) primers were used in the PCR. The repertoire was sequenced with immunoSEQ multiplex PCR; TCRdb's copy has only in-frame clones and lacks some. Recorded for this sample: some 150,000 clones. Regarding the study as a whole: Sequence variants that were highly shared formed a cluster that was likely a sequencing artifact. Cytomegalovirus status, reportedly, was diagnosed with high specificity and sensitivity by the classifier. Presence/absence analyses rested on an assumption that sequencing depth was roughly uniform across donors. By a later analysis, the bulk of CMV-associated TCR beta chains appeared HLA-restricted.

The TCR comes from a woman under 30 in good health and CMV-seronegative. The sequencing input was PBMCs. This sequence joins TRBV27 and TRBJ1-5, with a possible D match to TRBD1 (5 bases). CDR3 nucleotides: TGTGCCAGCAGTTTATTAGGGGAGGATCAGCCCCAGCATTTT. It specifies CASSLLGEDQPQHF.